This TCR beta chain was found in a study of T cell responses to AZD1222 COVID-19 vaccine (dated by TCRdb to the early 2020s). Study-wide context: Because spike-specific TCR depth and breadth did not differ between the two schedules, AZD1222 recipients who got a second dose at roughly 4 weeks were pooled with those who got a second dose at roughly 12 weeks. Trial participants were enrolled by age into subgroups of 18-55, 56-69 and 70-plus years, and about 150, 27 and 61 TCR-sequenced participants, respectively, were included in these subgroups. TCR sequencing was performed for approximately 240 trial participants, of whom 207 were given two doses of AZD1222 and approximately 26 were given two doses of MenACWY control vaccine.

What the research found in general, with its limitations: Conclusions about previously exposed vaccinees are limited because only a handful of AZD1222 recipients were SARS-CoV-2 seropositive at baseline. Epitopes outside the regions mutated in the B.1.351 and B.1.1.7 variants were reportedly recognized by nearly half of the unique spike-specific TCRs. CD4 TCRs associated with the vaccine covered the entire spike protein, and the dominant responses were in regions 160-218 and 743-854. Because no samples from the day 14 peak response were available, repertoires could be characterized only after the peak T cell response. The 56-69-year group was small, and its depth increase did not reach significance, likely because of low power. After two AZD1222 doses, both the breadth and the depth of spike-specific TCRs were significantly higher than at day 0 and than in MenACWY recipients. Participants were mostly white British and included more females than males, and it was suggested by the authors that clonal diversity may have been underestimated.

For this clone: No cognate antigen has been identified for it. The input lacks base qualities; no much larger clone sits a single base away.

The CDR3 regions of human TCRbeta chains were analyzed by immunosequencing. The published analysis was carried out like this. TCRs in the repertoires were compared against a reference library of SARS-CoV-2-specific TCRs that had been generated with the MIRA antigen-specificity platform. Breadth meant the fraction of unique TCRs that were SARS-CoV-2-associated, whereas depth meant the fraction of total T cells that were SARS-CoV-2-associated. Using the MIRA data, each spike-specific TCR was assigned both to the spike region to which the TCR was reactive and to a CD4 or CD8 class. Log10-transformed breadth and depth values were compared by one-way ANOVA with Sidak's multiple comparisons tests. In TCRdb, the immuneACCESS table is reduced to in-frame sequences with V and J assigned. These tables do not hold every clone; where another copy was compared, an unresolved V gene accounts for under half, and the others remain unexplained. V and J calls plus clone size are reproduced from that table; the DNA served to infer D and trimming. The sample yields 130,000 or so clones; around 85% were counted once. The top ten constitute almost 9.5% of the sample.

CDR1 is given as SGHRS and CDR2 as YFSETQ, both from the germline V gene. At the junction V is shortened by 0 bases and J by 3 bases; bases outside the gene matches: 2. Spanning cysteine to phenylalanine, the CDR3 consists of 14 amino acids. Only the CDR3 part of the read is kept: 42 bases, read in frame from the first base. The time point label on this specimen signifies: baseline before first vaccination. Samples from vaccinated people were obtained from the UK trials COV001 and COV002, which included a single-blind randomized controlled phase 2/3 trial of AZD1222 (ChAdOx1 nCoV-19) in healthy adults. For TCRbeta chain sequencing, PBMC samples from trial participants were taken at day 0 and at day 28 after the second dose.

Here the sequenced sample was peripheral blood, taken on day 0 of AZD1222 vaccination. The V and J genes are TRBV5-1 and TRBJ2-7, and TRBD1 aligns with 8 junction nucleotides. This TCR came from an adult in good health. In nucleotide form, the sequence is TGCGCCAGCAGCTTGGAAGGACAGGGCTACGAGCAGTACTTC. This encodes CASSLEGQGYEQYF.